The next 21 T cell receptor beta chains were all read from a single sample in a study of blood T cell repertoires in COVID-19. Measured with immunoSEQ multiplex PCR; TCRdb has only the in-frame clones, and not every one. The table lists 150,000 or so clones, almost 85% of them singletons. Input material: peripheral blood. These TCRs come from a middle-aged man who had recovered from COVID-19.

This chain connects TRBV27 to TRBJ2-7; a weak D match, TRBD2 (5 bases). V lost 3 bases, J lost 3 bases, and 9 bases lay in between. This CDR3 has 13 amino acids. CDR1 is MNHEY and CDR2 is SMNVEV in the germline V gene (reference sequence). CDR3 residues: CASSLIGSYEQYF. As DNA, the CDR3 is TGTGCCAGCAGTTTGATAGGGAGCTACGAGCAGTACTTC.

This clone was seen just once. CDR3 nucleotide sequence: TGTGCCACCAGTGATATCGACAGGGCTGAAGAGACCCAGTACTTC. It specifies CATSDIDRAEETQYF. The V gene is TRBV24-1, the J gene TRBJ2-5; 7 bases are shared with TRBD1. Per the germline V gene, CDR1 is KGHDR and CDR2 is SFDVKD. The V and J ends lost 3 bases and 3 bases, in that order; junction bases with no gene match: 6. The CDR3 is 15 residues long.

V usage is TRBV4-2 and J usage is TRBJ2-5; TRBD2 might be the D (6 bases). The V end lost 0 bases, the J end lost 0 bases, and 11 bases lay between the germline ends. This CDR3 contains 16 residues. CDR1 is LGHNA and CDR2 is YNFKEQ in the germline V gene. CDR3 nucleotides: TGTGCCAGCAGCCAAGAAGTAGCGGTGAACCAAGAGACCCAGTACTTC. This codes for CASSQEVAVNQETQYF.

V gene TRBV19 combines with J gene TRBJ1-5; 9 bases are shared with TRBD1. The CDR3 is made up of 17 amino acids. V trimming: 1 base; J trimming: 3 bases; junction bases outside the gene matches: 7. The germline gives CDR1 LNHDA, CDR2 SQIVND (reference sequence). CDR3 sequence (DNA): TGTGCCAGTAGTATAGCAACAGGGGGCCGCTTCAATCAGCCCCAGCATTTT. It yields the protein CASSIATGGRFNQPQHF. Variable domain in full (rest from reference TRBV19 and TRBJ1-5): DGGITQSPKYLFRKEGQNVTLSCEQNLNHDAMYWYRQDPGQGLRLIYYSQIVNDFQKGDIAEGYSVSREKKESFPLTVTSAQKNPTAFYLCASSIATGGRFNQPQHFGDGTRLSIL.

This clone was observed a single time. The chain combines TRBV14 with TRBJ2-7, with no clear D. Germline CDR1 and CDR2: SGHDN and FVKESK. V was pared by 1 base and J by 6 bases, with 16 bases between. The length of the CDR3 is 15 residues. CDR3 residues: CASSQVPGLYGEQYF. The CDR3 DNA follows: TGTGCCAGCAGCCAAGTTCCGGGTTTGTATGGCGAGCAGTACTTC.

In this sample, this clone turned up a few times. The CDR3 sequence is CASSPGHNTGELFF. The CDR3 DNA is TGTGCCAGCAGCCCGGGACATAACACCGGGGAGCTGTTTTTT. The rearrangement joins TRBV3-1 (or the pseudogene TRBV3-2) to TRBJ2-2; a weak D match, TRBD1 (6 bases). V lost 4 bases, J lost 2 bases, and 8 bases lay in between. The CDR3 spans 14 residues. Germline V CDR1 and CDR2: LGHDT, YNNKEL (reference sequence).

The chain's CDR3 is CASSVGASGGPLTDTQYF. CDR3 nucleotides: TGTGCCAGCAGCGTAGGAGCTAGCGGGGGCCCCCTCACAGATACGCAGTATTTT. The J gene is TRBJ2-3, the V gene TRBV9; 10 positions match TRBD2. The CDR3 has 18 amino acids. Germline V gene data show CDR1 as SGDLS and CDR2 as YYNGEE. V shed 0 bases and J 2 bases; nucleotides not matched to a gene: 9.

CDR3 coding DNA: TGTGCCAGTAGTAAAATAGCGGGAGCGGACACCGGGGAGCTGTTTTTT. Translation: CASSKIAGADTGELFF. The V call is TRBV19, the J call TRBJ2-2; 9 bases are shared with TRBD2. J was trimmed by 3 bases and V by 4 bases; bases with no gene match: 6. CDR3 length: 16 residues. Per the germline V gene, CDR1 is LNHDA and CDR2 is SQIVND (reference sequence).

The CDR3 DNA reads as TGTGCCAGCAGTTACGGGGGACTAGCGGGGTTAAACTACGAGCAGTACTTC. It encodes CASSYGGLAGLNYEQYF. This chain links TRBV6-2 or TRBV6-3 with TRBJ2-7; 13 bases align to TRBD2. The CDR3 has 17 residues. Per the germline V gene, CDR1 is MNHEY and CDR2 is SVGEGT. J was trimmed by 3 bases and V by 2 bases; bases with no gene match: 7.

The gene calls are TRBV30 and TRBJ1-1; D is ambiguous. The CDR3 extends over 11 amino acids. Germline-derived CDR1 and CDR2 are GTSNPN and SVGIG (reference sequence). Trimming pared 3 bases from V and 6 bases from J, leaving 8 bases between. The CDR3 DNA follows: TGTGCCTGGAGGGCGGCCTCTGAAGCTTTCTTT. Its translation is CAWRAASEAFF.

The CDR3 coding sequence is TGTGCCAGCAGCCAGGGACAGGGGGTTGGGGAGACCCAGTACTTC. Encoded protein: CASSQGQGVGETQYF. The chain recombines TRBV11-2 with TRBJ2-5; 11 positions agree with TRBD1. Per germline, CDR1 SGHAT and CDR2 FQNNGV. V gave up 5 bases and J gave up 5 bases; unmatched junction bases: 7. The CDR3 sequence is 15 residues long.

V and J are TRBV9 and TRBJ2-1, with D possibly matching TRBD2 (6 bases). V lost 0 bases to trimming and J lost 6 bases, with 13 bases between them. CDR1 and CDR2 from the germline V gene are SGDLS and YYNGEE. This CDR3 has 15 residues. In nucleotides, the CDR3 is TGTGCCAGCAGCGTAGAAAGCGGAGGGATCAATGAGCAGTTCTTC. Its protein product is CASSVESGGINEQFF.

The rearrangement links TRBV5-4 to TRBJ1-6, with TRBD1 identical over 9 bases. After removal of 2 bases from V and 6 bases from J, the junction contained 3 bases not matched to a gene. Looked up from germline, CDR1 is SGHNT and CDR2 is YYREEE (reference sequence). The CDR3 loop spans 15 amino acids. CDR3 region: CASSFADRGNSPLHF. As DNA, the CDR3 is TGTGCCAGCAGCTTCGCGGACAGGGGTAATTCACCCCTCCACTTT.

The chain joins TRBV5-4 to TRBJ2-7; 10 nucleotides match TRBD2. The CDR3 sequence is 17 residues long. CDR1 and CDR2 from the germline V gene are SGHNT and YYREEE (reference sequence). Trimming at V came to 7 bases and at J to 1 base, leaving 14 bases not matched to a gene. The CDR3 spells CASSRGASGSWSYEQYF. DNA of the CDR3: TGTGCCAGCTCCCGGGGGGCTAGCGGGAGCTGGTCCTACGAGCAGTACTTC.

The rearrangement joins TRBV7-2 to TRBJ2-1; 7 bases match TRBD1. Germline V gene data show CDR1 as SGHTA and CDR2 as FQGNSA. CDR3 length: 14 residues. V gave up 1 base and J gave up 8 bases; unmatched junction bases: 5. The CDR3 here is CASSLGQGAYEQFF. DNA for the CDR3: TGTGCCAGCAGCTTAGGACAGGGTGCATATGAGCAGTTCTTC.

The rearrangement joins TRBV7-9 to TRBJ1-1, with D hard to call. The CDR3 runs 14 residues. V lost 5 bases and J lost 2, with 12 bases in between. CDR1 and CDR2 from the germline V gene are SEHNR and FQNEAQ (reference sequence). CDR3: CASSQGAYNTEAFF. The CDR3 nucleotides read TGTGCCAGCAGCCAAGGAGCCTATAACACTGAAGCTTTCTTT.

V is TRBV7-2 and J is TRBJ1-5; 10 nucleotides line up with TRBD1. Germline trimming cut 3 bases from V and 4 bases from J; bases unmatched to any gene: 3. The CDR3 runs to 15 residues. Germline CDR1 reads SGHTA; CDR2 reads FQGNSA. Here the CDR3 DNA reads TGTGCCAGCAGCTTGGGGACAGGGGAGAATCAGCCCCAGCATTTT. The encoded protein is CASSLGTGENQPQHF.

V is TRBV30 and J is TRBJ1-1; 7 bases map to TRBD1. The CDR3 loop spans 15 amino acids. J was trimmed by 2 bases and V by 2 bases; bases with no gene match: 8. The germline V gene encodes CDR1 GTSNPN and CDR2 SVGIG (reference sequence). In DNA form, the CDR3 reads TGTGCCTGGAGTACAGGGGTCGGCGGAAACACTGAAGCTTTCTTT. The encoded protein is CAWSTGVGGNTEAFF.

This clone was recorded only once. This chain links TRBV7-2 with TRBJ2-1, with 8 bases matching TRBD2. J gave up 4 bases and V 3 bases, and 14 bases lay outside the gene matches. Germline CDR1 and CDR2: SGHTA and FQGNSA. This CDR3 has 18 residues. The CDR3 protein is CASSFLLTGTSTYNEQFF. The CDR3 region has the DNA TGTGCCAGCAGCTTCTTGTTAACCGGGACTAGTACTTACAATGAGCAGTTCTTC.

This sequence joins TRBV6-2 or TRBV6-3 and TRBJ2-3; TRBD2 is a possible D gene (5 bases). The V gene's germline CDR1 is MNHEY and CDR2 SVGEGT. The CDR3 runs 15 residues. Trimming took 2 bases from V and 3 from J, leaving 12 bases between them. The CDR3 sequence: CASSYGPRRTDTQYF. Written as DNA, the CDR3 is TGTGCCAGCAGTTACGGGCCCCGGAGGACAGATACGCAGTATTTT.

The chain joins TRBV12-3 or TRBV12-4 to TRBJ2-3, with unresolved D. The CDR3 has 11 amino acids. Trimming cost V 6 bases and J 4 bases, with 5 bases left between them. CDR3 coding DNA: TGTGCCAGCAGGTCAGCAGATACGCAGTATTTT. Amino acid sequence: CASRSADTQYF.